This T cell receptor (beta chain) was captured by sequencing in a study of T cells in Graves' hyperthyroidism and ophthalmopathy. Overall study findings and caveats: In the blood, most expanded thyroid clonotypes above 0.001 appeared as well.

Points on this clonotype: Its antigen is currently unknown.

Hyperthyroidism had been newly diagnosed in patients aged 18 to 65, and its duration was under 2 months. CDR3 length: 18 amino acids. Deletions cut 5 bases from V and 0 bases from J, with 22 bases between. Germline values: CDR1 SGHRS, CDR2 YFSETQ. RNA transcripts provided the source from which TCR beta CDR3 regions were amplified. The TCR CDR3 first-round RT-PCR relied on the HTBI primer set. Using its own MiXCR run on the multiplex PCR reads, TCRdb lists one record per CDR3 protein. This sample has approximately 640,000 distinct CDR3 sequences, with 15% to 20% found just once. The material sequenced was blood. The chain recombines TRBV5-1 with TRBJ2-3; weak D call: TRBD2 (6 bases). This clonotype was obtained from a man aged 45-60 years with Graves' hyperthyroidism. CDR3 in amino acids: CASRGSARRLESTDTQYF. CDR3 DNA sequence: TGCGCCAGCAGAGGGTCAGCTAGACGACTAGAAAGCACAGATACGCAGTATTTT.